These 17 T cell receptor beta chains were all obtained from the same sample, sequenced in a study of blood T cells in healthy people across ages. A second about 7 to 12 cycle PCR used barcoded and J-beta primers. MiXCR, applied by TCRdb to the 5' RACE reads, yields one record per CDR3 protein. The profile shows more than 450,000 distinct CDR3 sequences, about 27% of them singletons. These sequences were also reported in another study, on T cells of mothers and their children.

The sequencing input was blood. These receptors were collected from a boy aged 2-9 years in good health.

This clonotype was observed a handful of times. This rearrangement joins TRBV4-3 to TRBJ2-7, with D unresolved. CDR3 length: 13 amino acids. CDR1 and CDR2 from the germline V gene are LGHNA and YSLEER. V lost 1 base and J lost 11, with 15 bases in between. In DNA form, the CDR3 reads TGCGCCAGCAGCCAAGGGTATGCCGGGTCCAAGTACTTC. This codes for CASSQGYAGSKYF.

A few counts support this clonotype. The genes are TRBV7-3 and TRBJ2-7, with 8 bases fitting TRBD1. The germline V gene encodes CDR1 SGHTA and CDR2 FQGTGA. This CDR3 is built from 16 residues. Trimming took 0 bases from V and 5 from J; bases not matched to a gene: 9. CDR3 amino acids: CASSLTGTGAKDEQYF. CDR3 bases: TGTGCCAGCAGCTTAACGGGGACAGGAGCCAAGGACGAGCAGTACTTC.

The chain couples TRBV4-1 to TRBJ1-4; D is undetermined. This CDR3 is 14 amino acids long. Trimming took 1 base from V and 3 from J, leaving 6 bases between them. Germline CDR1 is MGHRA and CDR2 is YSYEKL. This CDR3 reads CASSQGSSNEKLFF. In DNA form, the CDR3 reads TGCGCCAGCAGCCAAGGCAGTTCTAATGAAAAACTGTTTTTT.

The chain joins TRBV11-2 to TRBJ2-1; D is undetermined. Germline CDR1 reads SGHAT; CDR2 reads FQNNGV. CDR3 length: 15 amino acids. The V end lost 5 bases, the J end lost 9 bases, and 20 bases lay between the germline ends. The CDR3 sequence: CASSEARPKNPEQFF. The CDR3 region has the DNA TGTGCCAGCAGCGAGGCGCGGCCGAAGAACCCTGAGCAGTTCTTC.

This clonotype was counted between two and nine times. The chain combines TRBV5-5 with TRBJ2-1; D might be TRBD2 (7 bases). CDR3 length: 16 residues. Germline V lookup: CDR1 SGHKS, CDR2 YYEKEE (reference sequence). V lost 0 bases to trimming and J lost 6 bases, with 16 bases between them. The CDR3 sequence: CASSLDGQGRANEQFF. The CDR3 region has the DNA TGTGCCAGCAGCTTGGACGGTCAGGGGAGGGCCAATGAGCAGTTCTTC.

This clonotype has only a few counts. The junction departs from the called germline gene at one end, perhaps through a read error. The rearrangement joins TRBV20-1 to TRBJ2-1; D is undetermined. Germline V gene sequence: CDR1 DFQATT, CDR2 SNEGSKA (reference sequence). The CDR3 has 18 residues. The chain's CDR3 is CSARDLEVVLSSYSEQFF. The CDR3 nucleotides read TGCAGTGCTAGAGATCTCGAGGTAGTCCTCAGCTCCTACAGTGAGCAGTTCTTC.

This chain links TRBV29-1 with TRBJ2-7, with 12 positions matching TRBD2. Losses at the gene ends were 7 bases for V and 4 bases for J; bases not matched to a gene: 11. The CDR3 contains 15 residues. Per the germline V gene, CDR1 is SQVTM and CDR2 is ANQGSEA. The CDR3 nucleotides read TGCAGCGCGACACCGAACGGACTAGCGGGATACGAGCAGTACTTC. As protein: CSATPNGLAGYEQYF.

This clonotype was counted many times. CDR3 residues: CASSLGPTLGQETQYF. CDR3 DNA: TGTGCCAGCAGCTTAGGCCCGACATTGGGTCAAGAGACCCAGTACTTC. The chain links TRBV11-2 to TRBJ2-5; D gene unclear. The length of the CDR3 is 16 residues. Trimming shortened V by 1 base and J by 2 bases, and 14 bases separated the two germline ends. The germline gives CDR1 SGHAT, CDR2 FQNNGV.

V and J are TRBV7-2 and TRBJ2-7, with 9 bases lining up with TRBD2. The DNA end favors TRBJ2-5, so the J call may be wrong. Looked up from germline, CDR1 is SGHTA and CDR2 is FQGNSA. The CDR3 covers 15 residues. The CDR3 here is CASSPGTSWVETQYF. CDR3 bases: TGTGCCAGCAGCCCAGGGACTAGCTGGGTAGAGACCCAGTACTTC.

This clonotype has just a few counts. The chain has TRBV2 and TRBJ2-5, with 7 nucleotides matching TRBD1. CDR1 and CDR2 (germline): SNHLY, FYNNEI. Trimming took 8 bases from V and 2 from J; bases not matched to a gene: 5. The CDR3 totals 13 residues. CDR3 coding DNA: TGTGCCAGCGGGACAGAAATTCAAGAGACCCAGTACTTC. It encodes CASGTEIQETQYF.

This clonotype turned up a few times. The gene calls are TRBV12-5 and TRBJ2-5; the match to TRBD2 covers 12 bases. The J call may be mistaken, given a closer DNA end match to TRBJ2-1. This CDR3 spans 16 amino acids. In germline, CDR1 is LGHNT, CDR2 FRNRAP. CDR3 nucleotides: TGTGCTAGTGGTCCTCTAGCGGGAGGGTCTAACAATGAGCAGTTCTTC. It encodes CASGPLAGGSNNEQFF.

The table lists this clonotype with a few counts. The CDR3 bases are TGTGCCACCAGCAGAGTCCTCGGGACTTCCCGCACAGATACGCAGTATTTT. It specifies CATSRVLGTSRTDTQYF. V and J are TRBV15 and TRBJ2-3, with TRBD2 as a possible D gene (6 bases). V was pared by 1 base and J by 1 base, with 15 bases between. The germline V gene has CDR1 LNHNV and CDR2 YYDKDF (reference sequence). The CDR3 has 17 amino acids.

This clonotype was seen a handful of times. The rearrangement links TRBV9 to TRBJ2-1, with D unclear. This CDR3 has 15 residues. The V and J ends lost 7 bases and 3 bases respectively, with 17 bases between them. CDR1 and CDR2 from the germline V gene are SGDLS and YYNGEE. In DNA, the CDR3 is TGTGCCAGCTCTAACGAGCCTGGGCTCTACAATGAGCAGTTCTTC. Encoded protein: CASSNEPGLYNEQFF. Looking up the rest from reference TRBV9 and TRBJ2-1 gives the full variable domain: DSGVTQTPKHLITATGQRVTLRCSPRSGDLSVYWYQQSLDQGLQFLIQYYNGEERAKGNILERFSAQQFPDLHSELNLSSLELGDSALYFCASSNEPGLYNEQFFGPGTRLTVL.

This clonotype occurred a few times. This chain joins TRBV13 and TRBJ2-5; the D gene is possibly TRBD1 (5 bases). Germline-derived CDR1 and CDR2 are PRHDT and FYEKMQ (reference sequence). The V gene lost 3 bases and the J gene lost 5 bases, with 19 bases spanning the gap. The CDR3 loop spans 16 amino acids. CDR3 in DNA: TGTGCCAGCAGCTTGGAGTGGGGCCGCTCGGGTGAGACCCAGTACTTC. Translating gives CASSLEWGRSGETQYF.

The V and J genes are TRBV7-2 and TRBJ2-3; D gene ambiguous. Deletions cut 2 bases from V and 0 bases from J, with 24 bases between. Germline values: CDR1 SGHTA, CDR2 FQGNSA. This CDR3 comprises 20 residues. The CDR3 here is CASSLNYQEKPHSSTDTQYF. The DNA of the CDR3 is TGTGCCAGCAGCTTAAACTACCAAGAGAAACCGCACTCTAGCACAGATACGCAGTATTTT.

This clonotype was seen a handful of times. The V call is TRBV2, the J call TRBJ1-2; D uncertain. Germline-derived CDR1 and CDR2 are SNHLY and FYNNEI. The CDR3 is 13 amino acids. Trimming left V 5 bases short and J 5 bases short, with 12 bases between. CDR3 in amino acids: CASSQTPEYGYTF. The CDR3 region has the DNA TGTGCCAGCAGTCAGACCCCGGAGTATGGCTACACCTTC.

This CDR3 reads CSAPGLGFSTDTQYF. CDR3 in DNA: TGCAGTGCCCCCGGACTAGGTTTTAGCACAGATACGCAGTATTTT. J is TRBJ2-3 and V is TRBV20-1; TRBD2 matches 7 bases. The length of the CDR3 is 15 residues. Germline V CDR1 and CDR2: DFQATT, SNEGSKA (reference sequence). Trimming took 6 bases from V and 0 from J; bases not matched to a gene: 9.